This T cell receptor beta chain was recorded in a study of early T cells in non-severe SARS-CoV-2 infection. Looking at the study overall: Investigators sequenced bulk RNA drawn from unsorted whole blood, and chains remained unpaired.

A single record per CDR3 protein comes from TCRdb applying MiXCR to the 5' RACE reads. The top ten hold 6.5% to 7.5% of the sample, which has 15,000 to 20,000 distinct CDR3 sequences, about 5.4% seen once. By frequency in the sample, this clonotype is medium-sized. Trimming removed 8 bases at V and 8 bases at J, with 14 bases between. The length of the CDR3 is 11 residues. Germline CDR1 and CDR2: SQVTM and ANQGSEA. This sample comprised whole blood, obtained at baseline. The rearrangement links TRBV29-1 to TRBJ2-3; a weak D match, TRBD2 (5 bases). The sequence was collected from an adult who was a healthcare worker with PCR-confirmed SARS-CoV-2 infection or an uninfected control (not recorded which). CDR3 sequence (DNA): TGCAGCCTATTACTCCGGGGTACGCAGTATTTT. Translating gives CSLLLRGTQYF.